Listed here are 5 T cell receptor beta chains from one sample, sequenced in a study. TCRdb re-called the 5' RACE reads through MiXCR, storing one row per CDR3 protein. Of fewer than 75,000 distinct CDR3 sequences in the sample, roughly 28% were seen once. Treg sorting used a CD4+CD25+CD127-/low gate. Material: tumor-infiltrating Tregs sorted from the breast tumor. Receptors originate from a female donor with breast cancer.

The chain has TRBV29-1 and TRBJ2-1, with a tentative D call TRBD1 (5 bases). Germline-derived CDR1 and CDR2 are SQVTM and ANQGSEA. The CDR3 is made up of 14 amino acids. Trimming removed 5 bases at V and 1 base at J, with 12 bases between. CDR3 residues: CSVLQDPSYNEQFF. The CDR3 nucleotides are TGCAGCGTTTTACAGGACCCGTCCTACAATGAGCAGTTCTTC.

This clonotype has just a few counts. The CDR3 nucleotides read TGTGCCAGCAGTTTGCCCAATCAGCCCCAGCATTTT. Translating gives CASSLPNQPQHF. The gene calls are TRBV28 and TRBJ1-5; D uncertain. V lost 3 bases and J 3 bases, leaving 3 bases between the germline ends. Germline V gene sequence: CDR1 MDHEN, CDR2 SYDVKM. The CDR3 totals 12 residues.

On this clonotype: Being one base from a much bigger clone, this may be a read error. CDR3 DNA sequence: TGTGCCAGCAGCGTAAATAGGGACACCTCCTATGGCTACACCTTC. Residues: CASSVNRDTSYGYTF. The chain links TRBV7-8 to TRBJ1-2, with D perhaps TRBD1 (6 bases). Trimming shortened V by 5 bases and J by 4 bases, and 17 bases separated the two germline ends. In germline, CDR1 is SGHVS, CDR2 FQNEAQ. CDR3 length equals 15 residues.

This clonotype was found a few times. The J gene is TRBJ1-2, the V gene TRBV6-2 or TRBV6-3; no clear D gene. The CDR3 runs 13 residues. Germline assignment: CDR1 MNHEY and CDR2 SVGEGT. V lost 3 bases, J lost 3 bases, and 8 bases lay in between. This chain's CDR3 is CASSYGRDYGYTF. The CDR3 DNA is TGTGCCAGCAGTTATGGAAGGGACTATGGCTACACCTTC.

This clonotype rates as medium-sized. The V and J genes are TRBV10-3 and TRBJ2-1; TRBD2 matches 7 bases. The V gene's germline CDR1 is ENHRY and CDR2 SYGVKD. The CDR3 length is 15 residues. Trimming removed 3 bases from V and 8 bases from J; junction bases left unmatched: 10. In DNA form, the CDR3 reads TGTGCCATCAGTGACGGGGGGACCGCTATGGATGAGCAGTTCTTC. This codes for CAISDGGTAMDEQFF.